This is a list of T cell receptor beta chains from one sample in a study of T cells in Graves' hyperthyroidism and ophthalmopathy. A single record per CDR3 protein comes from TCRdb applying MiXCR to the multiplex PCR reads. The sample lists about 840,000 distinct CDR3 sequences, over 35% occurring once. Specimen: blood. The receptor source for this set is a man between 18 and 35 years old with Graves' hyperthyroidism. CDR3s include the opening cysteine and the closing phenylalanine or tryptophan. The order of the fields is J gene, V gene, clone size, D gene, CDR3 protein, CDR3 DNA. A D gene is named only where the DNA matches it firmly. Some rows have no size entry. The others give once, few or many, or a class for an expanded clone.

j_gene: TRBJ2-5; v_gene: TRBV7-3; abundance: NA; d_gene: NA; CDR3aa: CASSQEGRESETQYF; CDR3nt: TGCGCCAGCAGCCAAGAAGGGCGGGAATCGGAGACCCAGTACTTC
j_gene: TRBJ1-1; v_gene: TRBV4-1; abundance: NA; d_gene: NA; CDR3aa: CASSQVNGGAEAFF; CDR3nt: TGCGCCAGCAGCCAAGTAAACGGCGGCGCTGAAGCTTTCTTT
j_gene: TRBJ2-7; v_gene: TRBV7-3; abundance: many; d_gene: NA; CDR3aa: CASSLTGTSYEQYF; CDR3nt: TGTGCCAGCAGCTTGACGGGTACCTCCTACGAGCAGTACTTC
j_gene: TRBJ2-7; v_gene: TRBV11-2; abundance: NA; d_gene: NA; CDR3aa: CASSLDPWVGGEQYF; CDR3nt: TGTGCCAGCAGCTTAGATCCTTGGGTAGGTGGCGAGCAGTACTTC
j_gene: TRBJ1-1; v_gene: TRBV29-1; abundance: NA; d_gene: NA; CDR3aa: CSADSMNTEAFF; CDR3nt: TGCAGCGCGGACAGCATGAACACTGAAGCTTTCTTT
j_gene: TRBJ2-7; v_gene: TRBV6-6; abundance: NA; d_gene: NA; CDR3aa: CASHRRGTYEQYF; CDR3nt: TGTGCCAGCCATAGGAGGGGAACCTACGAGCAGTACTTC
j_gene: TRBJ1-1; v_gene: TRBV20-1; abundance: few; d_gene: NA; CDR3aa: CSAKVEPNTEAFF; CDR3nt: TGCAGTGCTAAGGTAGAGCCGAACACTGAAGCTTTCTTT
j_gene: TRBJ2-7; v_gene: TRBV7-2; abundance: few; d_gene: NA; CDR3aa: CASSLALASPPYEQYF; CDR3nt: TGTGCCAGCAGCTTAGCTCTGGCTAGTCCTCCCTACGAGCAGTACTTC
j_gene: TRBJ2-5; v_gene: TRBV7-8; abundance: few; d_gene: NA; CDR3aa: CASSYPGVQETQYF; CDR3nt: TGTGCCAGCAGCTACCCGGGGGTCCAAGAGACCCAGTACTTC
j_gene: TRBJ2-7; v_gene: TRBV10-3; abundance: NA; d_gene: NA; CDR3aa: CANSTNYEQYF; CDR3nt: TGTGCCAACAGTACCAACTACGAGCAGTACTTC